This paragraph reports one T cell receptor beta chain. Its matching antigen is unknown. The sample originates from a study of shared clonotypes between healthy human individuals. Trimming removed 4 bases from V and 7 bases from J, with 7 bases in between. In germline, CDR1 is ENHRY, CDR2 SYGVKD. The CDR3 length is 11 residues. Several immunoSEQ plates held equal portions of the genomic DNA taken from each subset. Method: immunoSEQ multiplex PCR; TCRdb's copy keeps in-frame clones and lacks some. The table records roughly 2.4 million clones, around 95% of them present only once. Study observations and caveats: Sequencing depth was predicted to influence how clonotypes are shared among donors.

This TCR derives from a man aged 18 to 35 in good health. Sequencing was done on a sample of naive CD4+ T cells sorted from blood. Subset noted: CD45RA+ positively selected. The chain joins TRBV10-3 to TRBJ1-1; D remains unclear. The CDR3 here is CAISGGIEAFF. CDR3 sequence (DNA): TGTGCCATCAGTGGAGGCATTGAAGCTTTCTTT.